The text below deals with one T cell receptor beta chain. These data belong to a study of T-cell memory formation after mild COVID-19. Study-wide context: The two donors had largely donor-specific TCR clusters.

One entry per CDR3 protein results from TCRdb running MiXCR on the 5' RACE reads. The repertoire includes 550,000 to 700,000 distinct CDR3 sequences, around 17% of them detected once, and about 12% sits in the top ten. The sequenced material came from PBMCs or a T cell subset sorted from them (not recorded which). The sequence was obtained from an adult woman who had mild COVID-19 (a few samples of this study predate the infection). Cell type and time point are not known.

Here the CDR3 reads CASSEEPRRLYEQYF. The DNA for the CDR3 is TGTGCCAGCAGTGAAGAGCCCCGGAGGCTCTACGAGCAGTACTTC. V is TRBV6-1 and J is TRBJ2-7, with TRBD2 as a possible D gene (5 bases). CDR1 is MNHNS, CDR2 SASEGT, per germline. The CDR3 contains 15 residues. V was cut by 1 base and J by 3 bases, with 13 bases left in between.